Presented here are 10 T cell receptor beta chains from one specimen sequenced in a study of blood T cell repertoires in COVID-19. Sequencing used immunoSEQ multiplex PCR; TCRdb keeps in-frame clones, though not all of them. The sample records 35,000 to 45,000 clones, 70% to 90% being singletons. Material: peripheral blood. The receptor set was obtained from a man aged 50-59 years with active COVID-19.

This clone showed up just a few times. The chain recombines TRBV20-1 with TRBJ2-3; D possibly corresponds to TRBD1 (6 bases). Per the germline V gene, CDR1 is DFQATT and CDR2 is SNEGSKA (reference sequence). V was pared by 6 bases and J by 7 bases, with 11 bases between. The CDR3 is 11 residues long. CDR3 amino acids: CSAQQGNTQYF. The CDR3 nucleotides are TGCAGTGCGCAACAGGGAAATACGCAGTATTTT.

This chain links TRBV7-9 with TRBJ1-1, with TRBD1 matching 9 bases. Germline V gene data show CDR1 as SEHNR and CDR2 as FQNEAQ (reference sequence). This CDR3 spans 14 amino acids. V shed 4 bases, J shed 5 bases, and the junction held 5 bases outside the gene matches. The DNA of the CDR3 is TGTGCCAGCAGCTCCACAGGGGGCAGGACTGAAGCTTTCTTT. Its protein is CASSSTGGRTEAFF.

Here the CDR3 reads CASSVGRGSWYGYTF. The CDR3 DNA sequence: TGTGCCAGCAGCGTAGGCAGGGGGAGTTGGTATGGCTACACCTTC. V usage is TRBV9 and J usage is TRBJ1-2; 7 nucleotides match TRBD1. Germline V gene data show CDR1 as SGDLS and CDR2 as YYNGEE. The CDR3 loop spans 15 amino acids. Germline trimming cut 0 bases from V and 5 bases from J; bases unmatched to any gene: 7.

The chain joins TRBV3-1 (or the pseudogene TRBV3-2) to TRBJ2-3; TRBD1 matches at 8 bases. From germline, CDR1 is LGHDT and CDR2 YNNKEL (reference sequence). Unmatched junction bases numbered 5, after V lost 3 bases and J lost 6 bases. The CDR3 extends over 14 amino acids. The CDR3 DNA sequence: TGTGCCAGCAGCCAGGGCAGGGGGCGGGATACGCAGTATTTT. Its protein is CASSQGRGRDTQYF.

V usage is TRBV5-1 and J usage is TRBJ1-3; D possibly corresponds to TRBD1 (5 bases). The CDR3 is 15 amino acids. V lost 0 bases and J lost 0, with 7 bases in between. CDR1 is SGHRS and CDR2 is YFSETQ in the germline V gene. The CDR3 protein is CASSLGDYSGNTIYF. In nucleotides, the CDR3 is TGCGCCAGCAGCTTGGGGGACTACTCTGGAAACACCATATATTTT.

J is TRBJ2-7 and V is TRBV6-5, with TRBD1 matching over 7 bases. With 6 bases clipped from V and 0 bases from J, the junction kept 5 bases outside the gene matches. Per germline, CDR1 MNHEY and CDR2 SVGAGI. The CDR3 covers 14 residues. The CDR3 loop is CASSSTGNSYEQYF. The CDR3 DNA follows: TGTGCCAGCAGCTCGACAGGGAACTCCTACGAGCAGTACTTC.

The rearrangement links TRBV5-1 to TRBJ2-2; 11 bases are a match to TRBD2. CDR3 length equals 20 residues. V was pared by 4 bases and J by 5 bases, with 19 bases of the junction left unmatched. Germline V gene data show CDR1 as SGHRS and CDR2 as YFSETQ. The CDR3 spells CASSPSGTSGIPRGTGELFF. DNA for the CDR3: TGCGCCAGCAGCCCCTCCGGGACTAGCGGTATACCCCGCGGGACCGGGGAGCTGTTTTTT.

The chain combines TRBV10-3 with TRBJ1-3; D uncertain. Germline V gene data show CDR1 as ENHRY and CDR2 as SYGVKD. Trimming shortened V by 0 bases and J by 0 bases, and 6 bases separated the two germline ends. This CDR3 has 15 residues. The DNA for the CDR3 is TGTGCCATCAGTGAGTCGGGCAGCTCTGGAAACACCATATATTTT. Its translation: CAISESGSSGNTIYF.

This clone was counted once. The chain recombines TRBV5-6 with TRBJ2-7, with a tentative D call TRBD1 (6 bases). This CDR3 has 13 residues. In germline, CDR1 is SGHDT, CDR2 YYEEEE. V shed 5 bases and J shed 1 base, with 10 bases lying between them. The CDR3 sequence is CASRRQDSYEQYF. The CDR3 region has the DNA TGTGCCAGCAGAAGACAGGATTCCTACGAGCAGTACTTC.

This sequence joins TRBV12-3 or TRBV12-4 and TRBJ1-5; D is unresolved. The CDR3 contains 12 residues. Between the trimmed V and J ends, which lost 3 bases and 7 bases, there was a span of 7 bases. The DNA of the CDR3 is TGTGCCAGCAGTTTTGGAGAACAGCCCCAGCATTTT. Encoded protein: CASSFGEQPQHF.